Here is one TCR beta chain with its context. Its antigen is not known. The V and J ends lost 5 bases and 5 bases respectively, with 10 bases between them. Germline V lookup: CDR1 SEHNR, CDR2 FQNEAQ (reference sequence). This CDR3 is 13 amino acids long. This entry belongs to a study of Ad26.COV2.S vaccination and SARS-CoV-2 variants. Points from the study as a whole: Measurements of TCR breadth and depth may have given underestimates of the total T cell responses. Researchers reported similar non-spike TCR breadth in vaccine and placebo recipients. Substantial response breadth was reportedly seen for spike-specific CD8+ and CD4+ T cells after vaccination.

Only in-frame clones appear in the TCRdb table, and some are missing; sequencing was by immunoSEQ multiplex PCR. The sample holds about 440,000 clones, about 90% seen once. Specified treatment: roughly 20 received Ad26.COV2.S at low or high dose, single or two shots; roughly five received placebo; per-sample allocation not given. The samples date from day 63 after the first vaccine or placebo injection. This TCR was recovered from a person between 18 and 59 years old who received the Ad26.COV2.S COVID-19 vaccine or a placebo. The rearrangement links TRBV7-9 to TRBJ1-5; weak D call: TRBD1 (6 bases). Sequences were derived from peripheral blood, sampled in a trial of Ad26.COV2.S vaccine versus placebo. CDR3 sequence: CASSKRQDQPQHF. Written as DNA, the CDR3 is TGTGCCAGCAGCAAACGACAGGATCAGCCCCAGCATTTT.